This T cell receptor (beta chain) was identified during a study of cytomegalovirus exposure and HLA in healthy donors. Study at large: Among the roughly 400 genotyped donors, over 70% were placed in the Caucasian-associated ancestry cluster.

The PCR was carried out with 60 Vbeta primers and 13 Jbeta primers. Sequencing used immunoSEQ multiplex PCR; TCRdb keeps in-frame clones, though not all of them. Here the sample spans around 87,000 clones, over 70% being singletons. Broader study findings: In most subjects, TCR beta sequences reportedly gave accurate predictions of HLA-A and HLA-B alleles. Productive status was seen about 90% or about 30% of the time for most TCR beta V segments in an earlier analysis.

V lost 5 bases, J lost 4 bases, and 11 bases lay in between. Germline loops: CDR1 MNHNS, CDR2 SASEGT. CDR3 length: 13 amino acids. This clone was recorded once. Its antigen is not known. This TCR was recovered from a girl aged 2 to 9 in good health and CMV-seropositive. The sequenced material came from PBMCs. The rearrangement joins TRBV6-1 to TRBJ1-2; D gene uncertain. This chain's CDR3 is CASSTQSSYGYTF. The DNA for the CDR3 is TGTGCCAGCAGTACCCAGTCCAGCTATGGCTACACCTTC.